This is a list of T cell receptor beta chains from one sample in a study of graft-versus-host responses after intestinal transplantation. Libraries were prepared by immunoSEQ multiplex PCR; TCRdb keeps only in-frame clonotypes and omits some of them. The repertoire holds about 110,000 clones, with approximately 92% as singletons. No antigen is known for these receptors. This sample comprised unstimulated CD8+ T cells sorted from spleen or lymph node cells, obtained before intestinal transplant. These TCRs come from a human donor who received an intestinal transplant. CDR3s include the opening cysteine and the closing phenylalanine or tryptophan. D genes are given only for firm matches. Clone size is shown for a subset of rows, as once, few, many or a class of expanded clone.

abundance: -
v_gene: TRBV5-1
j_gene: TRBJ2-1
d_gene: -
CDR3aa: CASSLSPGEDSYNEQFF
CDR3nt: TGCGCCAGCAGCTTGTCCCCAGGGGAAGACTCCTACAATGAGCAGTTCTTC

abundance: -
v_gene: TRBV28
j_gene: TRBJ2-1
d_gene: -
CDR3aa: CASSPARRGAPNEQFF
CDR3nt: TGTGCCAGCAGTCCGGCCAGGAGGGGGGCGCCTAATGAGCAGTTCTTC

abundance: -
v_gene: TRBV7-7
j_gene: TRBJ2-7
d_gene: -
CDR3aa: CASSLSQGSEQYF
CDR3nt: TGTGCTAGCAGCTTAAGTCAGGGTAGCGAGCAGTACTTC

abundance: -
v_gene: TRBV28
j_gene: TRBJ2-7
d_gene: -
CDR3aa: CASSSRMGDPIYEQYF
CDR3nt: TGTGCCAGCAGTTCTCGGATGGGGGACCCTATCTACGAGCAGTACTTC

abundance: -
v_gene: TRBV4-1
j_gene: TRBJ2-1
d_gene: -
CDR3aa: CASSQDRAGSYNEQFF
CDR3nt: TGCGCCAGCAGCCAAGATCGGGCGGGTTCCTACAATGAGCAGTTCTTC

abundance: -
v_gene: TRBV2
j_gene: TRBJ2-5
d_gene: TRBD2
CDR3aa: CASSGVAGGIQETQYF
CDR3nt: TGTGCCAGCAGTGGGGTAGCGGGGGGGATCCAAGAGACCCAGTACTTC

abundance: -
v_gene: TRBV11-2
j_gene: TRBJ2-7
d_gene: TRBD1
CDR3aa: CASGSGTGSYEQYF
CDR3nt: TGTGCCAGCGGATCCGGGACAGGGTCCTACGAGCAGTACTTC

abundance: -
v_gene: TRBV7-6
j_gene: TRBJ2-7
d_gene: -
CDR3aa: CASSLESASSYYEQYF
CDR3nt: TGTGCCAGCAGCTTAGAATCCGCTAGCAGTTACTACGAGCAGTACTTC

abundance: -
v_gene: TRBV5-1
j_gene: TRBJ2-1
d_gene: -
CDR3aa: CASSLVGRATREQFF
CDR3nt: TGCGCCAGCAGCTTGGTCGGGCGGGCTACGCGTGAGCAGTTCTTC

abundance: -
v_gene: TRBV19
j_gene: TRBJ1-4
d_gene: -
CDR3aa: CASSTPGHQSEKLFF
CDR3nt: TGTGCCAGTAGCACCCCGGGCCATCAATCGGAAAAACTGTTTTTT

abundance: -
v_gene: TRBV28
j_gene: TRBJ2-1
d_gene: TRBD2
CDR3aa: CASSLSLAGHHNEQFF
CDR3nt: TGTGCCAGCAGTTTATCGTTAGCGGGACACCACAATGAGCAGTTCTTC

abundance: once
v_gene: TRBV4-1
j_gene: TRBJ2-7
d_gene: TRBD2
CDR3aa: CASSPREGEQYF
CDR3nt: TGCGCCAGCAGCCCCCGGGAGGGCGAGCAGTACTTC

abundance: -
v_gene: TRBV11-2
j_gene: TRBJ2-5
d_gene: -
CDR3aa: CASSLVGTEETQYF
CDR3nt: TGTGCCAGCAGCTTAGTTGGGACGGAAGAGACCCAGTACTTC

abundance: -
v_gene: TRBV4-1
j_gene: TRBJ2-7
d_gene: -
CDR3aa: CASSQTGSAGEQYF
CDR3nt: TGTGCCAGCAGCCAAACTGGATCGGCGGGGGAGCAGTACTTC

abundance: -
v_gene: TRBV7-9
j_gene: TRBJ2-7
d_gene: -
CDR3aa: CASSIGQSHDEQYF
CDR3nt: TGTGCCAGCTCAATCGGACAGTCCCATGACGAGCAGTACTTC

abundance: -
v_gene: TRBV27
j_gene: TRBJ2-2
d_gene: TRBD2
CDR3aa: CASSARLAGTANTGELFF
CDR3nt: TGTGCCAGCAGTGCCAGACTAGCGGGCACCGCGAACACCGGGGAGCTGTTTTTT

abundance: -
v_gene: TRBV2
j_gene: TRBJ2-1
d_gene: -
CDR3aa: CASSEARRDPQFF
CDR3nt: TGTGCCAGCAGTGAAGCGAGGCGGGATCCTCAGTTCTTC

abundance: -
v_gene: TRBV11-2
j_gene: TRBJ1-5
d_gene: TRBD1
CDR3aa: CASSPSGQGHQPQHF
CDR3nt: TGTGCCAGCAGCCCCTCCGGACAGGGACATCAGCCCCAGCATTTT

abundance: -
v_gene: TRBV30
j_gene: TRBJ2-7
d_gene: -
CDR3aa: CAWSIFNYEQYF
CDR3nt: TGTGCCTGGAGTATCTTCAACTACGAGCAGTACTTC

abundance: once
v_gene: TRBV19
j_gene: TRBJ1-3
d_gene: -
CDR3aa: CASSKLIRSGNTIYF
CDR3nt: TGTGCCAGTTCCAAACTAATTCGATCTGGAAACACCATATATTTT

abundance: -
v_gene: TRBV14
j_gene: TRBJ1-1
d_gene: -
CDR3aa: CASSQYEVMDRRGAEAFF
CDR3nt: TGTGCCAGCAGCCAATATGAGGTCATGGATCGACGAGGGGCTGAAGCTTTCTTT

abundance: -
v_gene: TRBV5-4
j_gene: TRBJ2-2
d_gene: TRBD2
CDR3aa: CASSFLPLSGRNTGELFF
CDR3nt: TGTGCCAGCAGCTTCCTACCTCTTAGCGGGAGGAACACCGGGGAGCTGTTTTTT

abundance: -
v_gene: TRBV15
j_gene: TRBJ1-5
d_gene: -
CDR3aa: CATSGKNQPQHF
CDR3nt: TGTGCCACCAGCGGAAAAAATCAGCCCCAGCATTTT

abundance: -
v_gene: TRBV7-6
j_gene: TRBJ1-1
d_gene: TRBD1
CDR3aa: CASSLRVGRDRVGGMNTEAFF
CDR3nt: TGTGCCAGCAGCTTAAGGGTGGGGCGGGACAGGGTCGGGGGTATGAACACTGAAGCTTTCTTT

abundance: -
v_gene: TRBV9
j_gene: TRBJ2-5
d_gene: -
CDR3aa: CASSDGRVSQETQYF
CDR3nt: TGTGCCAGCAGCGATGGGCGGGTCAGTCAAGAGACCCAGTACTTC

abundance: -
v_gene: TRBV27
j_gene: TRBJ2-7
d_gene: -
CDR3aa: CASSLSSRRTYEQYF
CDR3nt: TGTGCCAGCAGTTTATCGTCCAGGAGAACCTACGAGCAGTACTTC